What follows describes a single TCR beta chain. Measured with immunoSEQ multiplex PCR; TCRdb has only the in-frame clones, and not every one. The table shows some 60,000 clones, with about 93% occurring only once. The data were obtained in a study of T cell changes during pregnancy in multiple sclerosis. Trimming cost V 6 bases and J 2 bases; bases outside gene matches: 10. CDR1 SGHTA and CDR2 FQGNSA come from the germline V gene. There are 17 residues in the CDR3. The sequence was collected from a female donor with multiple sclerosis, enrolled in a pregnancy study. V usage is TRBV7-2 and J usage is TRBJ2-5; 12 bases align to TRBD2. The sample in question was CD4+ T cells from peripheral blood mononuclear cells, obtained before pregnancy. This CDR3 reads CASSGLTLAGGQETQYF. As DNA, the CDR3 is TGTGCCAGCAGTGGGTTAACGCTAGCGGGAGGGCAAGAGACCCAGTACTTC.